Listed below are T cell receptor beta chains from one sample, sequenced in a study of shared clonotypes between healthy human individuals. Sequencing was performed with immunoSEQ multiplex PCR; in TCRdb, only in-frame clones are kept and a portion is missing. The sample has some 2 million clones; approximately 95% are singletons. Sequencing was done on a sample of naive CD8+ T cells sorted from blood. All receptors come from a man aged 18-30 years in good health. Each CDR3 is given with its conserved first and last residue. The D gene is left open where the match is weak.

V	J	D	DNA	CDR3
TRBV11-2	TRBJ1-1	-	TGTGCCAGCAGCTTAGGTCAGCGCACTGAAGCTTTCTTT	CASSLGQRTEAFF
TRBV27	TRBJ2-7	-	TGTGCCAGCAGTTTAGGCCAGAGCTCCTACGAGCAGTACTTC	CASSLGQSSYEQYF
TRBV6-6	TRBJ1-1	-	TGTGCCAGCAGTTACTCGGCAGACATGAACACTGAAGCTTTCTTT	CASSYSADMNTEAFF
TRBV6-1	TRBJ2-5	-	TGTGCCAGCGGGGGACTTTTCCAAGAGACCCAGTACTTC	CASGGLFQETQYF
TRBV4-2	TRBJ2-3	-	TGTGCCAGCAGCCAAGAGAGGGGGGACGGGGATACGCAGTATTTT	CASSQERGDGDTQYF
TRBV11-2	TRBJ1-2	TRBD1	TGTGCCAGCAGCTGGGACAGGACGGACTATGGCTACACCTTC	CASSWDRTDYGYTF
TRBV10-3	TRBJ2-3	-	TGTGCCATCAGTGAGTCGAAGGGCGCAACTAAAATTTACACAGATACGCAGTATTTT	CAISESKGATKIYTDTQYF
TRBV4-1	TRBJ1-1	-	TGCGCCAGCAGCCGATTGGACAGTGAAGCTTTCTTT	CASSRLDSEAFF
TRBV6-5	TRBJ1-1	-	TGTGCCAGCAGTTACCTTGAAGGGTATACTGAAGCTTTCTTT	CASSYLEGYTEAFF
TRBV4-1	TRBJ2-7	-	TGCGCCAGCAGCCAAGGTCACGGGTGGGACGAGCAGTACTTC	CASSQGHGWDEQYF
TRBV6-5	TRBJ2-7	-	TGTGCCAGCAGTTACTCGGGGGTAGCCTCCTACGAGCAGTACTTC	CASSYSGVASYEQYF
TRBV28	TRBJ2-5	TRBD1	TGTGCCAGCAGTTCCGGGACAGCCACTCCAGAGACCCAGTACTTC	CASSSGTATPETQYF
TRBV12-5	TRBJ2-7	TRBD1	TGTGCTAGTGGTTTGGCAACCGGGACAGGGGGTTACGAGCAGTACTTC	CASGLATGTGGYEQYF
TRBV16	TRBJ2-1	TRBD2	TGTGCCAGCAGCCAATTCACTAGCGGGGGAAACAATGAGCAGTTCTTC	CASSQFTSGGNNEQFF
TRBV7-9	TRBJ2-1	-	TGTGCCAGCAGCTTACCCTTAGGAAACAATGAGCAGTTCTTC	CASSLPLGNNEQFF
TRBV27	TRBJ2-7	-	TGTGCCAGCAGTTTTACGGGCGGCTCCTACGAGCAGTACTTC	CASSFTGGSYEQYF